The sequence of this T cell receptor beta chain was determined in a study of identifying expanded T cells in peripheral blood. During the collection period, no donor immune events like infections were recorded. Germline V gene lookup returns CDR1 DFQATT and CDR2 SNEGSKA (reference sequence). The CDR3 has 10 amino acids. The data were produced by immunoSEQ multiplex PCR, yet TCRdb's version contains in-frame clones alone and is incomplete. The sample has around 100,000 clones; 70% to 90% are singletons. Study findings and constraints: Over two and four weeks, about 15 and 19 clones changed, versus around 1.2 between replicates. Across healthy donors, higher total template counts meant significantly greater approximately two-week count variance.

Comment on this clone: No antigen is known for it.

The rearrangement joins TRBV20-1 to TRBJ2-7; the D is unclear. Sequences were obtained from blood. The source is a person aged 18 to 70 in good health. CDR3 loop: CTFLPYEQYF. In DNA, the CDR3 is TGCACCTTCTTGCCCTACGAGCAGTACTTC.